The rows below give T cell receptor beta chains drawn from one sample of a study of T cells generated in artificial thymic organoids. TCRdb reanalysed the 5' RACE reads using MiXCR and keeps one entry per CDR3 protein. This sample has 5,600 or so distinct CDR3 sequences, with 32% found just once. Specimen: naive CD8+ T cells from blood. These TCRs come from a human donor who gave cord blood stem cells for thymic organoid culture, a cardiac surgery patient who gave postnatal thymus, or a blood donor (not recorded which). Each CDR3 is given with its conserved first and last residue. D genes are given only for firm matches. A row's size may be missing; if present it is once, few, many or a size class.

NA,NA,TRBV27,15,TRBJ2-7,CASSPQGPYSYEQYF,TGTGCCAGCAGTCCCCAGGGTCCCTATTCTTACGAGCAGTACTTC
NA,NA,TRBV27,14,TRBJ2-7,CASSQGGQTYEQYF,TGTGCCAGCAGCCAGGGGGGGCAAACCTACGAGCAGTACTTC
NA,NA,TRBV29-1,15,TRBJ2-1,CSVTNRESSYNEQFF,TGCAGCGTGACGAACAGGGAAAGCTCCTACAATGAGCAGTTCTTC
NA,TRBD1,TRBV10-3,16,TRBJ2-2,CAISGPGQGNTGELFF,TGTGCCATCAGTGGACCGGGACAGGGGAACACCGGGGAGCTGTTTTTT
medium-sized,TRBD1,TRBV12-3/TRBV12-4,12,TRBJ2-7,CASSQTGDEQYF,TGTGCCAGCAGCCAAACAGGGGACGAGCAGTACTTC
few,TRBD1,TRBV9,17,TRBJ2-2,CASSVDIQGVNTGELFF,TGTGCCAGCAGCGTTGATATACAGGGGGTAAACACCGGGGAGCTGTTTTTT
medium-sized,NA,TRBV7-6,14,TRBJ1-6,CASSLLPVGSPLHF,TGTGCCAGCAGCTTATTACCGGTCGGGTCACCCCTCCACTTT
few,NA,TRBV10-1,15,TRBJ2-7,CASSENPGEYGEQYF,TGCGCCAGCAGTGAAAATCCAGGGGAATATGGCGAGCAGTACTTC
medium-sized,NA,TRBV12-3/TRBV12-4,14,TRBJ1-4,CASSLGGLVEKLFF,TGTGCCAGCAGTTTAGGAGGTCTGGTTGAAAAACTGTTTTTT
few,TRBD1,TRBV5-1,16,TRBJ2-7,CASSLSPGQGSYEQYF,TGCGCCAGCAGCTTGTCGCCGGGACAGGGGAGCTACGAGCAGTACTTC
few,NA,TRBV6-1,15,TRBJ2-3,CASRSGHWATDTQYF,TGTGCCAGCAGATCCGGGCACTGGGCCACAGATACGCAGTATTTT